Listed below are T cell receptor beta chains from one sample, sequenced in a study of shared clonotypes between healthy human individuals. The method was immunoSEQ multiplex PCR; TCRdb's version includes in-frame clones alone and lacks a portion of them. The sample yields 550,000 to 800,000 clones, roughly 91% seen once. The specimen sequenced was memory CD8+ T cells from PBMCs. Receptors were obtained from a young man in good health. Some clones in this sample may be carry-over from other donors' samples. Both conserved end residues are part of each CDR3. The D gene is left open where the match is weak. The size entry is marked missing in some rows and otherwise reads once, few, many or a size class.

v_gene: TRBV7-8; abundance: NA; j_gene: TRBJ2-2; d_gene: NA; CDR3aa: CASRSLPGITNTGELFF; CDR3nt: TGTGCCAGCAGGTCCTTGCCCGGGATCACAAACACCGGGGAGCTGTTTTTT
v_gene: TRBV27; abundance: once; j_gene: TRBJ2-5; d_gene: NA; CDR3aa: CASSLYVTGATETQYF; CDR3nt: TGTGCCAGCAGTTTATACGTCACGGGGGCAACAGAGACCCAGTACTTC
v_gene: TRBV11-2; abundance: NA; j_gene: TRBJ2-1; d_gene: TRBD1; CDR3aa: CASSITDRVIYNEQFF; CDR3nt: TGTGCCAGCAGCATCACTGACAGGGTCATCTACAATGAGCAGTTCTTC
v_gene: TRBV30; abundance: NA; j_gene: TRBJ2-7; d_gene: NA; CDR3aa: CAWSVPGDEQYF; CDR3nt: TGTGCCTGGAGCGTACCTGGGGACGAGCAGTACTTC
v_gene: TRBV18; abundance: NA; j_gene: TRBJ1-2; d_gene: NA; CDR3aa: CASSSPRAPGDSGLGYTF; CDR3nt: TGTGCCAGCTCATCACCCAGGGCCCCGGGCGACTCAGGGCTTGGCTACACCTTC
v_gene: TRBV4-3; abundance: NA; j_gene: TRBJ2-5; d_gene: TRBD2; CDR3aa: CASSQGGWETQYF; CDR3nt: TGCGCCAGCAGCCAGGGGGGGTGGGAGACCCAGTACTTC
v_gene: TRBV21-1; abundance: NA; j_gene: TRBJ2-1; d_gene: NA; CDR3aa: CASSKLEREGRWYEQFF; CDR3nt: TGTGCCAGCAGCAAATTGGAGCGGGAGGGCCGTTGGTATGAGCAGTTCTTC
v_gene: TRBV25-1; abundance: NA; j_gene: TRBJ1-4; d_gene: NA; CDR3aa: CASEEPGGKLFF; CDR3nt: TGTGCCAGCGAAGAGCCTGGAGGAAAACTGTTTTTT
v_gene: TRBV9; abundance: NA; j_gene: TRBJ2-7; d_gene: NA; CDR3aa: CASSPPAYEQYF; CDR3nt: TGTGCCAGCAGCCCCCCAGCGTACGAGCAGTACTTC
v_gene: TRBV27; abundance: NA; j_gene: TRBJ2-3; d_gene: TRBD2; CDR3aa: CASNPSSGRGTDTQYF; CDR3nt: TGTGCCAGCAATCCTTCTAGCGGGAGAGGCACAGATACGCAGTATTTT
v_gene: TRBV28; abundance: NA; j_gene: TRBJ2-1; d_gene: TRBD2; CDR3aa: CASSLGLAGNNEQFF; CDR3nt: TGTGCCAGCAGTTTGGGACTAGCGGGGAACAATGAGCAGTTCTTC
v_gene: TRBV5-1; abundance: NA; j_gene: TRBJ2-1; d_gene: NA; CDR3aa: CASSGRGDVYNEQFF; CDR3nt: TGCGCCAGCAGCGGTAGGGGGGATGTGTACAATGAGCAGTTCTTC
v_gene: TRBV7-2; abundance: NA; j_gene: TRBJ2-3; d_gene: TRBD2; CDR3aa: CASSFGGSSVGTDTQYF; CDR3nt: TGTGCCAGCAGCTTCGGCGGGAGCAGTGTGGGCACAGATACGCAGTATTTT
v_gene: TRBV9; abundance: NA; j_gene: TRBJ1-5; d_gene: NA; CDR3aa: CASSVGFSNQPQHF; CDR3nt: TGTGCCAGCAGCGTGGGTTTCAGCAATCAGCCCCAGCATTTT
v_gene: TRBV9; abundance: NA; j_gene: TRBJ2-2; d_gene: TRBD2; CDR3aa: CASSGSGRDTGELFF; CDR3nt: TGTGCCAGCAGCGGTAGCGGGAGGGACACCGGGGAGCTGTTTTTT
v_gene: TRBV19; abundance: NA; j_gene: TRBJ2-7; d_gene: TRBD1; CDR3aa: CASSIAGTGGYEQYF; CDR3nt: TGTGCCAGTAGTATAGCCGGGACAGGGGGCTACGAGCAGTACTTC
v_gene: TRBV4-2; abundance: NA; j_gene: TRBJ1-2; d_gene: TRBD1; CDR3aa: CASSQDGTANYNGYTF; CDR3nt: TGTGCCAGCAGCCAAGACGGGACAGCAAATTACAATGGCTACACCTTC
v_gene: TRBV6-5; abundance: NA; j_gene: TRBJ2-2; d_gene: NA; CDR3aa: CASSYYGVGTGELFF; CDR3nt: TGTGCCAGCAGTTACTACGGGGTAGGGACCGGGGAGCTGTTTTTT
v_gene: TRBV14; abundance: NA; j_gene: TRBJ1-1; d_gene: NA; CDR3aa: CASSQAKGTEAFF; CDR3nt: TGTGCCAGCAGCCAAGCGAAAGGTACTGAAGCTTTCTTT
v_gene: TRBV27; abundance: NA; j_gene: TRBJ2-7; d_gene: NA; CDR3aa: CASSLIFSKGARGENSYEQYF; CDR3nt: TGTGCCAGCAGTTTAATTTTTTCGAAGGGGGCGCGGGGCGAGAACTCCTACGAGCAGTACTTC
v_gene: TRBV7-9; abundance: NA; j_gene: TRBJ2-3; d_gene: TRBD2; CDR3aa: CAAPGEAGGFDTQYF; CDR3nt: TGTGCCGCCCCAGGGGAAGCGGGAGGTTTTGATACGCAGTATTTT
v_gene: TRBV4-1; abundance: NA; j_gene: TRBJ2-7; d_gene: TRBD2; CDR3aa: CASSLLAGGNYEQYF; CDR3nt: TGCGCCAGCAGCCTTCTAGCGGGGGGAAACTACGAGCAGTACTTC
v_gene: TRBV27; abundance: NA; j_gene: TRBJ2-1; d_gene: NA; CDR3aa: CASSFSPKGFSYNEQFF; CDR3nt: TGTGCCAGCAGTTTTAGCCCAAAGGGGTTCTCCTACAATGAGCAGTTCTTC
v_gene: TRBV29-1; abundance: NA; j_gene: TRBJ2-1; d_gene: TRBD2; CDR3aa: CSVGGTSGIYNEQFF; CDR3nt: TGCAGCGTAGGTGGGACTAGCGGAATCTACAATGAGCAGTTCTTC
v_gene: TRBV6-5; abundance: NA; j_gene: TRBJ1-3; d_gene: NA; CDR3aa: CASSPLKDSGNTIYF; CDR3nt: TGTGCCAGCAGTCCTCTCAAAGACTCTGGAAACACCATATATTTT
v_gene: TRBV7-9; abundance: NA; j_gene: TRBJ2-7; d_gene: TRBD2; CDR3aa: CASSSPRLAGENEQYF; CDR3nt: TGTGCCAGCAGCTCCCCCCGGCTAGCGGGAGAGAACGAGCAGTACTTC
v_gene: TRBV5-4; abundance: NA; j_gene: TRBJ2-1; d_gene: NA; CDR3aa: CASSPWPRQTDNHEQFF; CDR3nt: TGTGCCAGTAGTCCCTGGCCACGCCAAACAGACAACCATGAGCAGTTCTTC
v_gene: TRBV9; abundance: NA; j_gene: TRBJ2-1; d_gene: NA; CDR3aa: CASSVGANEQFF; CDR3nt: TGTGCCAGCAGCGTTGGCGCAAATGAGCAGTTCTTC
v_gene: TRBV30; abundance: NA; j_gene: TRBJ2-1; d_gene: NA; CDR3aa: CAWSLIGSGYEQFF; CDR3nt: TGTGCCTGGAGTCTGATCGGGAGTGGGTATGAGCAGTTCTTC
v_gene: TRBV27; abundance: NA; j_gene: TRBJ2-4; d_gene: NA; CDR3aa: CASSSISGGAKNIQYF; CDR3nt: TGTGCCAGCAGTTCCATCTCAGGGGGGGCCAAAAACATTCAGTACTTC
v_gene: TRBV2; abundance: NA; j_gene: TRBJ2-7; d_gene: NA; CDR3aa: CASNFPQASYEQYF; CDR3nt: TGTGCCAGCAATTTCCCTCAAGCCTCCTACGAGCAGTACTTC
v_gene: TRBV12-5; abundance: NA; j_gene: TRBJ2-3; d_gene: TRBD2; CDR3aa: CASALSLAATDTQYF; CDR3nt: TGTGCTAGTGCCCTCTCCCTAGCGGCCACAGATACGCAGTATTTT
v_gene: TRBV28; abundance: NA; j_gene: TRBJ2-6; d_gene: NA; CDR3aa: CASRQYSGANVLTF; CDR3nt: TGTGCCAGCAGACAGTATTCTGGGGCCAACGTCCTGACTTTC
v_gene: TRBV5-1; abundance: NA; j_gene: TRBJ2-1; d_gene: NA; CDR3aa: CASSFFGANEQFF; CDR3nt: TGCGCCAGCAGCTTCTTTGGGGCCAATGAGCAGTTCTTC
v_gene: TRBV7-9; abundance: NA; j_gene: TRBJ2-6; d_gene: TRBD1; CDR3aa: CASSPDRGEDSGANVLTF; CDR3nt: TGTGCCAGCAGCCCAGACAGGGGAGAGGATTCTGGGGCCAACGTCCTGACTTTC
v_gene: TRBV7-8; abundance: once; j_gene: TRBJ2-7; d_gene: TRBD2; CDR3aa: CASSPSGLAGYEQYF; CDR3nt: TGTGCCAGCAGCCCCTCCGGACTAGCGGGCTACGAGCAGTACTTC
v_gene: TRBV28; abundance: NA; j_gene: TRBJ1-1; d_gene: NA; CDR3aa: CASSFDLGVGFTEAFF; CDR3nt: TGTGCCAGCAGCTTCGACCTCGGGGTAGGGTTCACTGAAGCTTTCTTT
v_gene: TRBV27; abundance: NA; j_gene: TRBJ2-3; d_gene: NA; CDR3aa: CASSLSLPDTQYF; CDR3nt: TGTGCCAGCAGTTTATCCCTCCCCGATACGCAGTATTTT